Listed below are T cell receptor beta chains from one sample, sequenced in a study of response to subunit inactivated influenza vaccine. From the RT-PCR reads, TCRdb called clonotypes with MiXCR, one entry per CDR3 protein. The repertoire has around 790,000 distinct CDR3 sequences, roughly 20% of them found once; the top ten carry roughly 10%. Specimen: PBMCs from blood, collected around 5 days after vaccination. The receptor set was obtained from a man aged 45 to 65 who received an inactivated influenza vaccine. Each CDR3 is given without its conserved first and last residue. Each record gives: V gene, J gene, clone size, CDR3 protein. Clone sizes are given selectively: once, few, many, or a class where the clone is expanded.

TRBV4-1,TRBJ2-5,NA,ASSQTGLSQETQY
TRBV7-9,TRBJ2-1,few,ASSFTSGAANEQF
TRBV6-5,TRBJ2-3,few,ASSYIGAPDTQY
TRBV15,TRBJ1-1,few,ATSRDGWGTEAF
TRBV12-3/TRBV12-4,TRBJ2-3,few,ASSPRLAGGLAQY
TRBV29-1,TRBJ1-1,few,SVEYRLNTEAF
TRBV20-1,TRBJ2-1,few,SAEHRTSSYNEQF
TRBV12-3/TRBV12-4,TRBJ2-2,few,ATRKDRVTGELF
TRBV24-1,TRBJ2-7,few,ATSDLKNGLAGVGEQY
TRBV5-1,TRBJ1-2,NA,ASSWGTHYGYT
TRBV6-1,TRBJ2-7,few,ASSRSGGAYYEQY
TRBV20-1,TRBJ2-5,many,SADRASDHETQY
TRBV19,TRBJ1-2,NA,ASKGFDYGYT
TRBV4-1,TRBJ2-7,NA,ASSQAVTGGRFYEQY
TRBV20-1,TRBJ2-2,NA,SARDMGHLNNTGELF
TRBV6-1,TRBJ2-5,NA,ASSTPGEETQY
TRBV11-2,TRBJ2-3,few,ASSFSGLAGGTSTDTQY
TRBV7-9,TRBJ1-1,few,ASSLEVVAGSAF
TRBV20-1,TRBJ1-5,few,SAFRDRGQPQH
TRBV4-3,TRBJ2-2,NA,ASSQDLSGGATGELF
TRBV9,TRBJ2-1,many,ASSVGGGTVPSSYNEQF
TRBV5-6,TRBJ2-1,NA,ASSLATPGEQF
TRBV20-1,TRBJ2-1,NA,SARKIGGRVEGTYNEQF
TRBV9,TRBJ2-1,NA,ASSVAGGWNEQF
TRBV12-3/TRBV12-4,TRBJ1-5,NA,ASSTGWERNQPQH
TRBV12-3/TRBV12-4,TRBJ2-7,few,ASRLTGGLNEQY
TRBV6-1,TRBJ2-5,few,ASSRWGLGEQETQY
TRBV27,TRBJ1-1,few,ASSFTGTGWLGTEAF
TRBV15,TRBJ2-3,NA,ATAQGRGGHDTQY
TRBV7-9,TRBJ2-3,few,ASSLAELFGADTQY
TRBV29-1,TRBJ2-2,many,SVVPRDPNTGELF
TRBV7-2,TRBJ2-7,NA,ASSVTPGYEQY
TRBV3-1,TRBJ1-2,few,ASSHGIVGYT
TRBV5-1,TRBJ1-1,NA,ASSSTGGLMNTEAF
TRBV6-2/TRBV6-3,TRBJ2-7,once,ASSTWRISYEQY
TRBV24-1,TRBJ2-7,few,ATSDFSTRRQY
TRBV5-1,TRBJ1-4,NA,ASRDQGPNEKLF
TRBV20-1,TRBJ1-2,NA,SPDSGLAYGYT
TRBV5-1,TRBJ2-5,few,ASSPTGRGQETQY
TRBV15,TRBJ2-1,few,ATSRDVRDRGNEQF
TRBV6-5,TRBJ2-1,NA,ASTFSGPSYNEQF
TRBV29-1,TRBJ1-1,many,SVGQTGERAEAF
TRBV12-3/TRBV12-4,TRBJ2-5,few,ASSSRDSLKETQY
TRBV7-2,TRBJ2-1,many,ATTTSGYNEQF
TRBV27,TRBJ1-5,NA,ASSLKEPRRSWPQH
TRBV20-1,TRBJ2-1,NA,SANEGRGLDEQF
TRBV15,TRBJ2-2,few,ATSRDPWGAGELF
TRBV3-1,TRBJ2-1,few,ASSPTWAGAQF
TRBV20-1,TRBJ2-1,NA,SVFSGSDNEQF
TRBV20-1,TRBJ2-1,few,SARDRGLPYNEQF
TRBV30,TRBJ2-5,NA,AWSVRQGWETQY
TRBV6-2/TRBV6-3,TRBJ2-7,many,ASSQFYEQY
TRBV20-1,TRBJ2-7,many,SASEGDRDPYEQY